This note documents a single T cell receptor (beta chain) sequence. This sample was taken from a study of blood T cell repertoires in COVID-19. Overall study context: Donors in the United States, Italy and Spain gave samples during acute or convalescent COVID-19.

This table comes from immunoSEQ multiplex PCR, and its TCRdb copy is limited to in-frame clones, with some not included. Of 250,000 to 300,000 clones in the sample, roughly 90% were seen once. Ages ranged from about 18 to 89 years, with residence in 20 to 30 US areas. Clinical history as reported by participants underpinned cohort assignment. For recovered donors of Cohort 3, there were two negative PCRs, clearance, or symptom resolution. The sample comprised PBMCs or T cells enriched from blood (not recorded which). The clonotype originates from a woman aged 25 to 39 who had recovered from COVID-19.

The CDR3 spells CASSYSTGGAYEQYF. CDR3 nucleotide sequence: TGTGCCAGCAGTTACTCCACGGGGGGTGCCTACGAGCAGTACTTC. The J gene is TRBJ2-7, the V gene TRBV6-2 or TRBV6-3; TRBD2 matches at 7 bases. The CDR3 contains 15 residues. CDR1 is MNHEY and CDR2 is SVGEGT in the germline V gene. With 0 bases clipped from V and 2 bases from J, the junction kept 4 bases outside the gene matches.